This TCR beta chain stems from a study of CD8+CD57+ T cells in acquired aplastic anemia (dated by TCRdb to between 2017 and 2018). Broadly, across the study: DNA extracted from sorted CD4+ and CD8+ cells had a mean of about 3.3 ug, with a range of roughly 0.18 to 27.4 ug. CD8+CD57+ expansion was defined as frequency above the mean frequency observed in healthy subjects. Study-level results and caveats: Over 25 CD8+ CDR3 sequences were found in both patients and controls but appeared to be highly expressed in patients and within the immunodominant clones of the patients. Between patients and healthy controls, no significant difference in CD8+ Simpson's diversity was found (P=0.060).

The germline V gene specifies SGDLS as CDR1 and YYNGEE as CDR2. V gives up 4 bases and J gives up 5 bases, and the segment between their germline ends measures 10 bases. Including the terminal cysteine and phenylalanine, the CDR3 comprises 13 residues. The CDR3 DNA has 39 bases and is translated from base 1. Expansion of CD8+CD57+ cells had been shown by flow cytometry in the patients chosen for sequencing. Severe acquired aplastic anemia was diagnosed in all patients according to International Study of Aplastic Anemia and Agranulocytosis and Camitta criteria. No patient had received any therapy when blood was sampled. In this study, sorted CD4+ and CD8+ T cells from the blood of healthy subjects and of severe aplastic anemia patients had their TCR repertoires deep-sequenced. In the USA, patient enrollment took place under clinicaltrials.gov protocols 00001620, 01623167, 00001397, 00071045, 00081523 and 00961064. Ficoll-Paque density gradient centrifugation was used to isolate peripheral blood mononuclear cells. Before DNA extraction, CD4+ and CD8+ T cells were sorted with FACS or magnetic beads.

Profiling of TCR beta VDJ combinations and CDR3 sequences used genomic DNA as the template. An Illumina HiSeq 2000 was used for TCR repertoire sequencing. The original pipeline was this. TRBV/TRBJ rearrangement plots, CDR3 size and DJ length profiles, and Simpson's diversity index were used to assess repertoires. The most abundant DNA sequence in the deep sequencing data was taken as the immunodominant clone. CDR3 amino acid sequences were screened for sharing across subjects and were compared with published repertoires and the VDJdb database. TCRdb reanalyzed the raw reads on its own, using fastp at Q25 for trimming and MiXCR for clone calling, and kept in-frame beta chains. Rows are combined by CDR3 protein, so each entry shows the most common genes and DNA. The V and J calls and clone size are TCRdb's, not the authors'. The sample has some 150,000 distinct CDR3 sequences on record, about two thirds of them singletons. Clones ranked in the top ten supply approximately 48% of the sample.

Concerning this clonotype: The target of this receptor is not known. Base qualities are not at hand, and no much larger clone is one base apart.

The receptor's source is a human donor with aplastic anemia. Specimen: sorted CD4+, CD8+, or CD8+CD57+ T cells (not recorded which) from PBMCs. The rearrangement combines TRBV9 with TRBJ2-1, with the D gene not clear enough to name. At the DNA level, the sequence is TGTGCCAGCAGCTTAGGGCCGGACAATGAGCAGTTCTTC. The resulting protein is CASSLGPDNEQFF.